The rows below give T cell receptor beta chains drawn from one sample of a study of spatial heterogeneity in lung cancer. TCRdb called the 5' RACE reads again in MiXCR, with one record for every CDR3 protein. The table has 50,000 to 55,000 distinct CDR3 sequences, roughly 7% seen once. The sequencing here drew on PBMCs, taken at surgery. These receptors all stem from a female donor with early-stage non-small cell lung cancer. Each CDR3 is given with its conserved first and last residue. D genes are given only for firm matches. Only some rows state a clone size, as once, few, many or a class for expanded clones.

j_gene,abundance,d_gene,v_gene,CDR3aa,CDR3nt
TRBJ2-3,few,-,TRBV5-1,CASSPGDHTDTQYF,TGCGCCAGCAGCCCCGGGGACCACACAGATACGCAGTATTTT
TRBJ2-5,many,TRBD1,TRBV7-9,CASSLATGGETQYF,TGTGCCAGCAGCTTAGCCACAGGGGGAGAGACCCAGTACTTC
TRBJ2-2,few,-,TRBV4-3,CASSQGAGRGELFF,TGCGCCAGCAGCCAAGGCGCGGGACGCGGGGAGCTGTTTTTT
TRBJ2-1,many,TRBD1,TRBV27,CASAETYRDRAVNEQFF,TGTGCCAGCGCTGAGACCTACCGGGACAGGGCGGTCAATGAGCAGTTCTTC
TRBJ2-1,-,-,TRBV29-1,CSVTHPLRGDEQFF,TGCAGCGTGACACATCCCTTGAGGGGGGATGAGCAGTTCTTC
TRBJ2-2,-,-,TRBV5-1,CASRAGGAGELFF,TGCGCCAGCAGGGCCGGGGGAGCCGGGGAGCTGTTTTTT
TRBJ2-7,-,TRBD1,TRBV15,CATRAGTDTYEQYF,TGTGCCACCAGAGCCGGGACAGACACCTACGAGCAGTACTTC
TRBJ2-7,many,TRBD2,TRBV2,CASNPGTSGGLDTYEQYF,TGTGCCAGCAATCCCGGGACTAGCGGGGGGCTCGACACCTACGAGCAGTACTTC
TRBJ2-4,many,-,TRBV20-1,CSARDQGLGIQYF,TGCAGTGCTAGAGATCAGGGGCTAGGCATTCAGTACTTC
TRBJ2-7,many,TRBD1,TRBV29-1,CSGQAHRGLSYEQYF,TGCAGCGGTCAAGCTCACAGGGGTCTGTCCTACGAGCAGTACTTC
TRBJ1-1,many,-,TRBV3-1,CASSQLGNTEAFF,TGTGCCAGCAGCCAACTCGGGAACACTGAAGCTTTCTTT
TRBJ2-3,many,-,TRBV5-5,CASSLRSTDTQYF,TGTGCCAGCAGCTTGAGGAGCACAGATACGCAGTATTTT
TRBJ2-7,-,TRBD1,TRBV6-6,CASSYDRGIYEQYF,TGTGCCAGCAGTTATGACAGGGGTATCTACGAGCAGTACTTC
TRBJ2-2,few,-,TRBV20-1,CSARAGWNTGELFF,TGCAGTGCTAGGGCGGGGTGGAACACCGGGGAGCTGTTTTTT
TRBJ1-2,many,TRBD1,TRBV5-4,CASSLSMGQGAYGYTF,TGTGCCAGCAGCCTGAGCATGGGACAGGGGGCTTATGGCTACACCTTC
TRBJ2-1,many,-,TRBV28,CASQGSGSYNEQFF,TGTGCCAGCCAAGGCTCGGGAAGCTACAATGAGCAGTTCTTC
TRBJ2-3,many,-,TRBV7-3,CASSLLPDKGDTQYF,TGTGCCAGCAGCCTTCTCCCGGACAAGGGAGATACGCAGTATTTT
TRBJ2-7,many,-,TRBV11-1,CASSRFGNSYEQYF,TGTGCCAGCAGCCGGTTTGGCAACTCCTACGAGCAGTACTTC
TRBJ1-4,-,-,TRBV6-1,CASSAPVGSGGSEKLFF,TGTGCCAGCAGTGCCCCTGTGGGCTCGGGCGGGAGTGAAAAACTGTTTTTT
TRBJ1-5,many,-,TRBV10-3,CAISLGAGQPQHF,TGTGCCATCAGTTTGGGGGCAGGTCAGCCCCAGCATTTT
TRBJ1-2,many,-,TRBV5-5,CASSLGDGTYGYTF,TGTGCCAGCAGCTTAGGTGACGGGACCTATGGCTACACCTTC
TRBJ2-3,many,-,TRBV7-9,CASSLPASVRVDTQYF,TGTGCCAGCAGTCTACCCGCGAGTGTGAGGGTGGATACGCAGTATTTT
TRBJ1-2,many,-,TRBV7-2,CASSFYANYGYTF,TGTGCCAGCAGCTTTTACGCAAACTATGGCTACACCTTC
TRBJ2-1,many,-,TRBV2,CASGRTRDWEQFF,TGTGCCAGCGGCCGAACCCGGGACTGGGAGCAGTTCTTC
TRBJ1-1,-,-,TRBV12-3/TRBV12-4,CASSRQEATEAFF,TGTGCCAGCAGCAGACAGGAGGCAACTGAAGCTTTCTTT
TRBJ2-7,many,-,TRBV6-5,CASSYGVGTYEQYF,TGTGCCAGCAGTTATGGGGTTGGGACCTACGAGCAGTACTTC
TRBJ2-3,many,-,TRBV20-1,CSARGDTDTQYF,TGCAGTGCTAGAGGTGACACAGATACGCAGTATTTT
TRBJ2-3,many,-,TRBV5-1,CASSWTSLADTQYF,TGCGCCAGCAGCTGGACTTCATTGGCAGATACGCAGTATTTT
TRBJ1-5,many,-,TRBV2,CASSPTRVSNQPQHF,TGTGCCAGCAGTCCAACCAGGGTGAGCAATCAGCCCCAGCATTTT
TRBJ2-7,-,-,TRBV20-1,CSARRHSSYEQYF,TGCAGTGCTAGACGACATAGCTCCTACGAGCAGTACTTC
TRBJ2-7,many,TRBD1,TRBV9,CASSARTGQALYEQYF,TGTGCCAGCAGCGCTCGGACAGGGCAGGCTCTATACGAGCAGTACTTC
TRBJ2-2,many,-,TRBV24-1,CAKGVSGELFF,TGTGCCAAGGGAGTCTCCGGGGAGCTGTTTTTT
TRBJ2-3,many,TRBD2,TRBV7-2,CASSPAGGGATNTQYF,TGTGCCAGCAGCCCTGCGGGCGGGGGGGCCACGAATACGCAGTATTTT
TRBJ2-3,few,TRBD1,TRBV20-1,CSARTGDYQDTQYF,TGCAGTGCTCGGACAGGGGATTATCAGGATACGCAGTATTTT
TRBJ2-7,few,-,TRBV20-1,CSASPGRIYEQYF,TGCAGTGCTAGTCCGGGCAGGATCTACGAGCAGTACTTC
TRBJ1-1,few,-,TRBV29-1,CSVQGGTGTEAFF,TGCAGCGTCCAAGGGGGTACGGGCACTGAAGCTTTCTTT
TRBJ1-1,many,-,TRBV6-2/TRBV6-3,CASSYTISEAFF,TGTGCCAGCAGTTACACTATTTCTGAAGCTTTCTTT
TRBJ2-3,many,TRBD2,TRBV28,CASSDLRLADPSTDTQYF,TGTGCCAGCAGTGACCTGAGACTAGCAGACCCTAGCACAGATACGCAGTATTTT
TRBJ1-6,many,-,TRBV28,CASSSGEGGSPLHF,TGTGCCAGCAGTTCCGGGGAGGGCGGTTCACCCCTCCACTTT
TRBJ1-1,many,TRBD1,TRBV3-1,CASSQGQVNTEAFF,TGTGCCAGCAGCCAGGGACAGGTCAACACTGAAGCTTTCTTT
TRBJ2-1,few,-,TRBV6-2/TRBV6-3,CASTYPRRGGNEQFF,TGTGCCAGCACCTACCCCCGTAGGGGGGGCAATGAGCAGTTCTTC
TRBJ1-2,many,-,TRBV27,CASSFRAGDGYTF,TGTGCCAGCAGTTTTAGGGCAGGTGATGGCTACACCTTC
TRBJ1-1,once,-,TRBV2,CASRGRENTEAFF,TGTGCCAGCCGGGGGCGAGAGAACACTGAAGCTTTCTTT
TRBJ2-1,few,TRBD2,TRBV6-5,CVSIPSGGAYNEQFF,TGTGTCAGCATCCCTAGCGGGGGGGCCTACAATGAGCAGTTCTTC
TRBJ2-5,few,-,TRBV5-1,CASSLGGGVETQYF,TGCGCCAGCAGCTTGGGGGGTGGTGTGGAGACCCAGTACTTC